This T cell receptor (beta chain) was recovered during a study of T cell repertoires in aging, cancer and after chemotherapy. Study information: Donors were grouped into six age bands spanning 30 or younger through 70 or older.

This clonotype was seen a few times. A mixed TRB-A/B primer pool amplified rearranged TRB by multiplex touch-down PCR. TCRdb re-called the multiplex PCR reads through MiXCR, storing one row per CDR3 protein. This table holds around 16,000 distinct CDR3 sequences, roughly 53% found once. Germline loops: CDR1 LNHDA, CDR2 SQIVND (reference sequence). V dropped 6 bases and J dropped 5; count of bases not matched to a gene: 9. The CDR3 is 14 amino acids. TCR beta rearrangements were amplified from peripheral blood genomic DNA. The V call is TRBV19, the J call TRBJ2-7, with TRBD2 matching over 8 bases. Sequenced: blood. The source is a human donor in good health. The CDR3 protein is CASRPGLGNHEQYF. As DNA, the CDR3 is TGTGCCAGTAGACCGGGACTAGGGAACCACGAGCAGTACTTC.